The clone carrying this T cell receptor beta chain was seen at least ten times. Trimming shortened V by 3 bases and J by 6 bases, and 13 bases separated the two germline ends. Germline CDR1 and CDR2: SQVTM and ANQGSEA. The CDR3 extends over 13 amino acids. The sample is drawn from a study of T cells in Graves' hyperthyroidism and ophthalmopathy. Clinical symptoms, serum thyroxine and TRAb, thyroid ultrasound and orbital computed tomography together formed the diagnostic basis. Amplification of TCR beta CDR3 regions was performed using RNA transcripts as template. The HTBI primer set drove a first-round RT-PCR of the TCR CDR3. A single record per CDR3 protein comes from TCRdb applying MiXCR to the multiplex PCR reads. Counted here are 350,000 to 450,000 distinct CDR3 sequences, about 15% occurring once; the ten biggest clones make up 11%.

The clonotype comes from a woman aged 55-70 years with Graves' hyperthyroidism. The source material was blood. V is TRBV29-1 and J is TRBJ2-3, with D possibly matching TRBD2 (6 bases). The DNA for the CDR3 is TGCAGCGTTGATTCTACAGGAGGGGATACGCAGTATTTT. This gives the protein CSVDSTGGDTQYF.